The source of this TCR beta chain is a study of OX40 agonist ivuxolimab in advanced cancers. Background on the whole study: The costimulatory receptor OX40 (CD134) was targeted by ivuxolimab, a fully human IgG2 agonistic monoclonal antibody. Intravenous ivuxolimab was administered to patients every 2 weeks at six dose levels: 0.01, 0.1, 0.3, 1.5, 3 and 10 mg/kg. Of the roughly 53 patients in dose escalation, about 20 had hepatocellular carcinoma, around 15 had melanoma, 9 had renal cell carcinoma and 9 had head and neck cancer. In the dose-escalation cohort, more than 80% of patients were male, and the mean age was roughly 60 years with a range of about 20 to 79. Prior anti-PD-1, anti-PD-L1 or anti-CTLA-4 therapy was permitted, and 40% to 50% of dose-escalation patients had received checkpoint inhibitors. Partial responses occurred in three dose-escalation patients, of whom one had hepatocellular carcinoma and two had cutaneous melanoma. The point of sequencing TCRbeta in the periphery was to test whether ivuxolimab changed TCR sequence diversity and drove clonal T-cell expansion. The paper reports the monotherapy dose-escalation portion (N = 52 patients) of the phase I ivuxolimab trial. Beyond this particular receptor, the publication reports: At doses of 0.1 to 3.0 mg/kg, clonal expansion of both CD4+ and CD8+ T cells in blood was seen between baseline and week 6. Low levels of normalized T-cell clonal expansion were also seen in some nonresponding patients. In partial responders in the 0.1-3.0 mg/kg groups, normalized peripheral clonal expansion was found to be among the lowest, especially among CD8+ T cells. After ivuxolimab, expanded clones were on average more numerous among CD8+ T cells than among CD4+ T cells. The antigen specificity of the peripheral T cells that underwent clonal expansion was not determined.

Reading the germline V gene (reference sequence) gives CDR1 MNHNY and CDR2 SVGAGI. V gives up 5 bases and J gives up 0 bases, and the segment between their germline ends measures 16 bases. Reading from cysteine to phenylalanine, the CDR3 counts 16 amino acids. Only the CDR3 DNA is retained, 48 bases long and in frame from the first base. The trial excluded patients who had a history of autoimmune disease or who were on systemic immunosuppression. In every dose cohort, peripheral blood was drawn for TCR sequencing at baseline, cycle 4 day 1, and cycle 7 day 1. Samples came from an open-label, multicenter, first-in-human phase I dose-escalation trial of ivuxolimab. The trial enrolled adults with locally advanced or metastatic head and neck squamous cell, hepatocellular, melanoma or renal cell carcinoma. Before TCR sequencing, CD4+ T cells and CD8+ T cells from peripheral blood were sorted into separate populations.

Regarding this clone: The antigen it recognizes is unknown. No base qualities exist here, and no much larger clone lies one base off it.

Genomic DNA was isolated from the sorted cells so that the TCRbeta CDR3 region could be sequenced. TCRbeta CDR3 regions were sequenced using the immunoSEQ Assay. Imported from immuneACCESS, the table was reduced by TCRdb to in-frame sequences with V and J called. These copies leave out some clones; in studies compared against another copy, an unresolved V gene accounts for under half, and the cause of the remainder is not known. The sample profile shows around 74,000 clones; roughly 88% of them were found once. The ten top clones hold 5% to 6.5% of the sample. The rearrangement combines TRBV6-6 with TRBJ1-2; the D gene is perhaps TRBD1, on 6 matching bases. The clonotype originates from an adult with an advanced solid tumor such as melanoma, head and neck, liver or kidney cancer. Sample: CD4+ or CD8+ T cells sorted from blood, taken in a trial of the OX40 agonist ivuxolimab. CDR3 region: CASSPSTGHTNYGYTF. The nucleotide sequence reads as follows: TGTGCCAGCAGTCCTTCGACGGGACATACTAACTATGGCTACACCTTC.